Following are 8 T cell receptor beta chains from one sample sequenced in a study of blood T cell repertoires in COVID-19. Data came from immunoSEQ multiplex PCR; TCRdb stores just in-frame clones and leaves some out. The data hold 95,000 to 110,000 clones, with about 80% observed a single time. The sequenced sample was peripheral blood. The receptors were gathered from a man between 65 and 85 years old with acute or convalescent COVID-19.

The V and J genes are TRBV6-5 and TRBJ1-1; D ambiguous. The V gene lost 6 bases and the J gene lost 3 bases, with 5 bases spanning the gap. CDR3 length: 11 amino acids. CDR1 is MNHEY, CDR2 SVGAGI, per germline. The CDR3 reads CASSRDTEAFF. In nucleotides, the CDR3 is TGTGCCAGCAGCCGGGACACTGAAGCTTTCTTT.

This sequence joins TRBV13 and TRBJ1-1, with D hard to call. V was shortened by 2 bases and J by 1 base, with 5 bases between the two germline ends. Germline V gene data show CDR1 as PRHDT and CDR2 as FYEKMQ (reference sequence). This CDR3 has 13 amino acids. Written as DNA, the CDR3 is TGTGCCAGCAGCTTAAACACGAACACTGAAGCTTTCTTT. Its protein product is CASSLNTNTEAFF.

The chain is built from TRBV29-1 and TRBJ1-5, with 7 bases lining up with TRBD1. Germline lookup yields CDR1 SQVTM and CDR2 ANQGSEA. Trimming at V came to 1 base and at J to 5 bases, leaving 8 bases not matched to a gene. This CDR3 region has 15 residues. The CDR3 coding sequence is TGCAGCGTTGAAGCCTCCCGGGACAGTTATCAGCCCCAGCATTTT. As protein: CSVEASRDSYQPQHF.

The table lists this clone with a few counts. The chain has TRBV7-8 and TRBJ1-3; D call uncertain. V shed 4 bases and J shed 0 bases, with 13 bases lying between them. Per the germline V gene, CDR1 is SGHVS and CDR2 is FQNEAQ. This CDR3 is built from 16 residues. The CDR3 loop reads CASSSPGAPSGNTIYF. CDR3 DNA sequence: TGTGCCAGCAGCTCCCCCGGTGCTCCCTCTGGAAACACCATATATTTT.

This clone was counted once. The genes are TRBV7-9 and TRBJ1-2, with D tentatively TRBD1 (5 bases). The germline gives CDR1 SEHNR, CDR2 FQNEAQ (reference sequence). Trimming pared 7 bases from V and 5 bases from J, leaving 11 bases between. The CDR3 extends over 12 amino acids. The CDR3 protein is CASTTGVYGYTF. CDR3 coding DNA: TGTGCCAGCACCACAGGCGTTTATGGCTACACCTTC.

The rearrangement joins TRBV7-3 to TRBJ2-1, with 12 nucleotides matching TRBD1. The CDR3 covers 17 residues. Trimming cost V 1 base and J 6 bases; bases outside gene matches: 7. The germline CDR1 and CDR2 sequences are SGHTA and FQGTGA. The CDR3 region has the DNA TGTGCCAGCAGCTTAAGCTCCGGGACAGGGGGCTCCAATGAGCAGTTCTTC. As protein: CASSLSSGTGGSNEQFF.

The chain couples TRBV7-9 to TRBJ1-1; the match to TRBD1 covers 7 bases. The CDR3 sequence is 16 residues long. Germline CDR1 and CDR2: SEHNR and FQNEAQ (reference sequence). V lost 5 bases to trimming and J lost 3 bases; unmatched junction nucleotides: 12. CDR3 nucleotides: TGTGCCAGCAGCCCGACAGGGCAGGGTTCAGACACTGAAGCTTTCTTT. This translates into CASSPTGQGSDTEAFF.

CDR3 loop: CASSTGQFNSPLHF. The CDR3 DNA is TGTGCCAGCAGCACGGGACAATTTAATTCACCCCTCCACTTT. The genes are TRBV28 and TRBJ1-6; maybe TRBD1 (6 bases). V was shortened by 6 bases and J by 6 bases, with 12 bases between the two germline ends. This CDR3 contains 14 residues. Germline values: CDR1 MDHEN, CDR2 SYDVKM.